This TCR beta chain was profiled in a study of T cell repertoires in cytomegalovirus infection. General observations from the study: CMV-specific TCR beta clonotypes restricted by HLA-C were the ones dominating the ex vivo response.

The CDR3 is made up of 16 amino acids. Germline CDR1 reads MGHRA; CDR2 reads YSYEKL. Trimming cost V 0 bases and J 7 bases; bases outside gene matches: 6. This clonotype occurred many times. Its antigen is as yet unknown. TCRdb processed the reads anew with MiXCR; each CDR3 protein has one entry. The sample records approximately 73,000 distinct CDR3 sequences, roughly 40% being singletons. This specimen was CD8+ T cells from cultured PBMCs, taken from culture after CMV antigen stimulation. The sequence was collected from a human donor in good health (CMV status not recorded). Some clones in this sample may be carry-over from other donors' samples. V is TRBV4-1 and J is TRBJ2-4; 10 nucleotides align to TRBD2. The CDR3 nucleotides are TGCGCCAGCAGCCAAGAGGTTGCTAGCGGGGGCAACATTCAGTACTTC. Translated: CASSQEVASGGNIQYF.